Here is one T cell receptor beta chain with its context. Its binding antigen is unknown. Per-base quality was not reported, and no clone a single base away is much larger than it. From its cysteine to its phenylalanine, the CDR3 spans 16 amino acids. Just CDR3 DNA is preserved here, 48 bases in frame from base 1. V is pared back by 4 bases and J by 0 bases, with 13 bases lying between the germline termini. CDR1 LGHNA and CDR2 YNFKEQ were looked up in the germline V gene. These data come from a study of blood T cell repertoires in COVID-19 (dated by TCRdb to 2018 to 2021). Background for the entire study: Collaborator samples came from the United States, Italy and Spain and covered acute and convalescent phases of COVID-19. Where available, HLA class I and class II types were obtained from metadata supplied by the sample provider rather than from assay-based typing. The material from the prospective study consisted of cDNA or gDNA derived from T cells, B-cell-depleted T cells, or PBMCs. The samples were drawn from two sources: the first 160 participants of the ongoing ImmuneRACE study, and 1,200 or so subjects contributed by 6 global collaborators. The repertoires were released in a freely available public database intended as a resource for research on the immune response to SARS-CoV-2. Deeply sampled blood TCRbeta repertoires from subjects exposed to, actively infected with, or recovered from COVID-19 were included in the dataset. The sample metadata nearly always contained a de-identified subject ID, COVID-19 status, age in years and sex. Study-level results and caveats: The amount of clinical and demographic metadata varied by source and participant and was provided uncurated.

TCRbeta CDR3 regions were amplified from genomic DNA by means of the immunoSEQ Assay, a bias-controlled multiplex PCR. As for the original processing: Nucleated cell counts per sample were estimated from amplification of reference gene primers within the assay. To quantify the absolute abundance of each unique TCRbeta CDR3 rearrangement, sequence reads were collapsed and filtered. For each sample, productive Simpson clonality was calculated as the square root of Simpson's diversity index across productive rearrangements. Not all clones reach the TCRdb copy of this immuneACCESS table, which keeps in-frame sequences only. Checked studies attribute under half of the gap to unresolved V genes and leave the rest unexplained. V, J and clone size were drawn from that table, and D and trimming were deduced from the DNA. The sample records around 150,000 clones, 82% of which are singletons. The leading ten clones occupy 6.5% to 8.5% of the sample.

At one collaborating source in Seattle, patients were enrolled during active infection and were followed longitudinally through the course of disease. Whole blood was collected in K2EDTA tubes by collaborating institutions according to the institutions' own protocols. For TCRbeta analysis, collaborators shipped samples as frozen whole blood, isolated PBMCs, or DNA extracted from either of those sample types. The sequenced sample was peripheral blood. The V gene is TRBV4-2 and the J gene is TRBJ2-1; the D gene is perhaps TRBD2, from 6 matching bases. The receptor was derived from a woman in her thirties or forties with COVID-19, enrolled during active disease. The CDR3 region has the sequence CASSLPLAASYNEQFF. The DNA sequence reads TGTGCCAGCAGCCTTCCTTTAGCGGCCTCCTACAATGAGCAGTTCTTC.